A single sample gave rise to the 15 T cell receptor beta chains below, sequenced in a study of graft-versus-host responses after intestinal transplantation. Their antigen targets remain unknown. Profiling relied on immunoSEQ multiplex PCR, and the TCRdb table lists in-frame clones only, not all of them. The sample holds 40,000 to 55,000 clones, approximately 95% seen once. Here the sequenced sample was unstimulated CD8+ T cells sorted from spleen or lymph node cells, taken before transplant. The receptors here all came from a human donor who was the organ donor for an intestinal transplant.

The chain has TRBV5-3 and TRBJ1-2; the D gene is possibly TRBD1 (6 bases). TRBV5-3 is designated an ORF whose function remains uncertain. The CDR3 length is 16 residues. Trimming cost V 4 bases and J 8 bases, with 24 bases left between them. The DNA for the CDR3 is TGTGCCAGAAGCCCACCGGGGGGGGCGTATAAGTGGGGCTACACCTTC. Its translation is CARSPPGGAYKWGYTF.

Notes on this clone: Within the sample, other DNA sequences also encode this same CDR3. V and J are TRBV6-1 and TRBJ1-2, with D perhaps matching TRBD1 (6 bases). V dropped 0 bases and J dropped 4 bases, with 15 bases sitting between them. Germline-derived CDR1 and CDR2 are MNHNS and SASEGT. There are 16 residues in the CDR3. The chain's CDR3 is CASSEAPAGASYGYTF. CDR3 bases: TGTGCCAGCAGTGAAGCGCCGGCAGGGGCCTCCTATGGCTACACCTTC.

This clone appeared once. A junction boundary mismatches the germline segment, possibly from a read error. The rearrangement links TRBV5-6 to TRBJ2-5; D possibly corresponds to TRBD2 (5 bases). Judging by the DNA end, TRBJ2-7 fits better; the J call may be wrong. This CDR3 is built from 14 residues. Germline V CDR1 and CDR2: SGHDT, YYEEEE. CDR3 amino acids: CASGFSLVTYEQYF. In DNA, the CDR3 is TGTGCCAGCGGCTTCTCACTAGTGACCTACGAGCAGTACTTC.

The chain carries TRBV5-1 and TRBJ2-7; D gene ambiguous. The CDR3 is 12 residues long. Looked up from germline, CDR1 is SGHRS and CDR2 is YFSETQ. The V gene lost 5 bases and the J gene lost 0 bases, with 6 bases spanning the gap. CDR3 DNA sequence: TGCGCCAGCAGTCCCAGCTCCTACGAGCAGTACTTC. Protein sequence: CASSPSSYEQYF.

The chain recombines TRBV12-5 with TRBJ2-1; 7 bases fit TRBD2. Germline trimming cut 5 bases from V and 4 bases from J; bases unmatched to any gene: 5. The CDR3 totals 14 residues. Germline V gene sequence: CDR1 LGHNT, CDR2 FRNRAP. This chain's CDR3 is CASGRGDSYNEQFF. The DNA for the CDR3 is TGTGCTAGTGGTCGGGGGGACTCATACAATGAGCAGTTCTTC.

The CDR3: CASSPPRSYEQYF. CDR3 in DNA: TGCGCCAGCAGCCCACCTAGATCCTACGAGCAGTACTTC. V gene TRBV5-1 combines with J gene TRBJ2-7; D unresolved. Trimming left V 4 bases short and J 1 base short, with 9 bases between. Germline-derived CDR1 and CDR2 are SGHRS and YFSETQ. The CDR3 spans 13 residues.

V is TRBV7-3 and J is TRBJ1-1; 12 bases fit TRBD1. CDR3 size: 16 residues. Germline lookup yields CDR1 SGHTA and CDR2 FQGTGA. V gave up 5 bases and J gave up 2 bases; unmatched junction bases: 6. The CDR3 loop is CASSPGTGGINTEAFF. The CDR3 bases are TGTGCCAGCAGCCCCGGGACAGGGGGCATCAACACTGAAGCTTTCTTT.

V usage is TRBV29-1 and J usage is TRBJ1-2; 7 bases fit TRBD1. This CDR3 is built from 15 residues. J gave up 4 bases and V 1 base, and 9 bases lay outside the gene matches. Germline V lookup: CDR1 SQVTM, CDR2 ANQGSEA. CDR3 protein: CSVEGALGQIYGYTF. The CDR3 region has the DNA TGCAGCGTTGAAGGGGCTTTGGGACAGATCTATGGCTACACCTTC.

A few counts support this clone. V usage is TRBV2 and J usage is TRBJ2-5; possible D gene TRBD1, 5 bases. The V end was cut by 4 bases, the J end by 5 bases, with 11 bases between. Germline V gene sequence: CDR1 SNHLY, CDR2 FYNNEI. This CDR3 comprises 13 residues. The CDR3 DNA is TGTGCCAGCAGTGCAGGGATAGTCGAGACCCAGTACTTC. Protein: CASSAGIVETQYF.

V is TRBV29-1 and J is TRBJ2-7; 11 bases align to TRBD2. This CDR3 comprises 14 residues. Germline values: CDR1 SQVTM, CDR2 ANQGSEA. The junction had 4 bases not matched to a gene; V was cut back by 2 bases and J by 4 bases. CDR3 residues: CSVERSSGGYEQYF. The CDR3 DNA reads TGCAGCGTTGAACGGTCTAGCGGGGGGTACGAGCAGTACTTC.

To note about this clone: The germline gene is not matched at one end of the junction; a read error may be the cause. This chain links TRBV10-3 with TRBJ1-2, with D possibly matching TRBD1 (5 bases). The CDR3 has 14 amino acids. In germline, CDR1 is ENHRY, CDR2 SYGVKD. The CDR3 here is CATTTGPGEYVYTF. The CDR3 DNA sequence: TGTGCCACCACCACTGGTCCGGGGGAGTATGTCTACACCTTC.

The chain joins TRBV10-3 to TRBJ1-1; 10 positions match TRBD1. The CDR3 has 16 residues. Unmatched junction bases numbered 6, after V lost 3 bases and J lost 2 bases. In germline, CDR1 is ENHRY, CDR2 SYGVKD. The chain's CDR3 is CAISDPGQGPNTEAFF. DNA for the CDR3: TGTGCCATCAGTGATCCGGGACAGGGGCCAAACACTGAAGCTTTCTTT.

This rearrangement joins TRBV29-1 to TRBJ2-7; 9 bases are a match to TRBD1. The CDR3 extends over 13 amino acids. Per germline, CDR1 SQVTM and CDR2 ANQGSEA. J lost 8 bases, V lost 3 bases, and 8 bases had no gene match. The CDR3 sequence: CSVEMGTGLQQYF. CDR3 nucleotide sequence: TGCAGCGTTGAGATGGGGACAGGGTTACAGCAGTACTTC.

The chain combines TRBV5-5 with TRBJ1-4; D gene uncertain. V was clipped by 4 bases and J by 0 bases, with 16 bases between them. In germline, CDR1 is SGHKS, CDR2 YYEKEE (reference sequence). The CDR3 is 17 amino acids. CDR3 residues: CASSPTQRSATNEKLFF. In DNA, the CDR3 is TGTGCCAGCAGCCCAACACAGAGATCCGCAACTAATGAAAAACTGTTTTTT. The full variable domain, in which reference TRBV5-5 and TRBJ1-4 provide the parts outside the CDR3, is DAGVTQSPTHLIKTRGQQVTLRCSPISGHKSVSWYQQVLGQGPQFIFQYYEKEERGRGNFPDRFSARQFPNYSSELNVNALLLGDSALYLCASSPTQRSATNEKLFFGSGTQLSVL.

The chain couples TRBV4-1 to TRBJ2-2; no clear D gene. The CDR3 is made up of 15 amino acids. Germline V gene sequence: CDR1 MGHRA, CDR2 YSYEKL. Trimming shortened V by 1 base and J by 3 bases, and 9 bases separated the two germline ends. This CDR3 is CASSQVTGDTGELFF. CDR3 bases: TGCGCCAGCAGCCAAGTGACGGGCGACACCGGGGAGCTGTTTTTT.